A selection of T cell receptor beta chains follows, all from one sample in a study of cytomegalovirus exposure and HLA in healthy donors. TCRdb keeps only in-frame clones here, not all; method: immunoSEQ multiplex PCR. The data show around 120,000 clones, around 76% seen once. The sample taken for sequencing was PBMCs. The source of these receptors is a man aged 55 to 70 in good health and CMV-seropositive. Each CDR3 is given with its conserved first and last residue. A D gene is named only where the DNA matches it firmly. Clone sizes are given selectively: once, few, many, or a class where the clone is expanded.

V: TRBV4-1
J: TRBJ2-1
size: -
D: TRBD2
DNA: TGCGCCAGCAGCCAAGGACTAGCGGGCTCCTACAATGAGCAGTTCTTC
CDR3: CASSQGLAGSYNEQFF

V: TRBV11-2
J: TRBJ2-5
size: -
D: TRBD2
DNA: TGTGCCAGCATCCGAGCGGGAGTAGGGGAGACCCAGTACTTC
CDR3: CASIRAGVGETQYF

V: TRBV6-6
J: TRBJ2-2
size: -
D: -
DNA: TGTGCCAGCAGTTACGGCGGGGTAGGGGCCGGGGAGCTGTTTTTT
CDR3: CASSYGGVGAGELFF

V: TRBV2
J: TRBJ1-2
size: -
D: -
DNA: TGTGCCAGCAGCGGTCAGGGTAGCCCCTATGGCTACACCTTC
CDR3: CASSGQGSPYGYTF

V: TRBV28
J: TRBJ1-4
size: few
D: -
DNA: TGTGCCAGCAGCCCCATAATCCGAGGCAAACTGTTTTTT
CDR3: CASSPIIRGKLFF

V: TRBV4-1
J: TRBJ2-5
size: -
D: -
DNA: TGCGCCAGCAGCCAAGTGGGGACGGGCGGGAACGGTCAAGGGGAGACCCAGTACTTC
CDR3: CASSQVGTGGNGQGETQYF

V: TRBV4-1
J: TRBJ1-5
size: -
D: TRBD1
DNA: TGCGCCAGCAGCCCAACCGGGACAGGGAGCAATCAGCCCCAGCATTTT
CDR3: CASSPTGTGSNQPQHF

V: TRBV2
J: TRBJ1-2
size: -
D: -
DNA: TGTGCCAGCAGTGGACAGACCTATGGCTACACCTTC
CDR3: CASSGQTYGYTF

V: TRBV18
J: TRBJ2-4
size: -
D: TRBD1
DNA: TGTGCCAGCTCACCGGCTAGGGACAGAGAAAACATTCAGTACTTC
CDR3: CASSPARDRENIQYF

V: TRBV19
J: TRBJ2-7
size: -
D: -
DNA: TGTGCCAGTAGTATTGACACCACAGGGACCGAGCAGTACTTC
CDR3: CASSIDTTGTEQYF

V: TRBV9
J: TRBJ2-5
size: -
D: TRBD2
DNA: TGTGCCAGCAGCGTAGGGGGAGCGGGGGGTTGGGAGACCCAGTACTTC
CDR3: CASSVGGAGGWETQYF

V: TRBV7-9
J: TRBJ2-1
size: -
D: TRBD2
DNA: TGTGCCAGCAGCAACCGTGGGACTAGCGGGGGGTTTGAGGAGCAGTTCTTC
CDR3: CASSNRGTSGGFEEQFF

V: TRBV30
J: TRBJ2-1
size: -
D: -
DNA: TGTGCCTGGACCCGTAGGGGTTTTTCCTACAATGAGCAGTTCTTC
CDR3: CAWTRRGFSYNEQFF

V: TRBV19
J: TRBJ2-7
size: -
D: -
DNA: TGTGCCAGTAGTATAGCACCGAGCTACGAGCAGTACTTC
CDR3: CASSIAPSYEQYF

V: TRBV5-4
J: TRBJ2-1
size: -
D: -
DNA: TGTGCCAGCAGCACCCGACAGGGGAGGGGACAAAGCTCCTACAATGAGCAGTTCTTC
CDR3: CASSTRQGRGQSSYNEQFF

V: TRBV7-3
J: TRBJ2-5
size: -
D: -
DNA: TGTGCCAGCAGCTCGGCCAGTCGGACCCCGGGGGAGACCCAGTACTTC
CDR3: CASSSASRTPGETQYF

V: TRBV5-4
J: TRBJ2-7
size: -
D: -
DNA: TGTGCCAGCAGCTTGTCGTCGTTCGAGCAGTACTTC
CDR3: CASSLSSFEQYF

V: TRBV10-3
J: TRBJ2-3
size: -
D: TRBD2
DNA: TGTGCCATCAGTGTCCCTAGCGGGAGGAACGTAGATACGCAGTATTTT
CDR3: CAISVPSGRNVDTQYF

V: TRBV5-1
J: TRBJ2-7
size: -
D: -
DNA: TGCGCCAGCAGCTTGGGTGGGACAAGTGTCTCCTACGAGCAGTACTTC
CDR3: CASSLGGTSVSYEQYF

V: TRBV5-1
J: TRBJ2-5
size: -
D: -
DNA: TGCGCCAGCAGCACCTCTACTCCAGGGGAGACCCAGTACTTC
CDR3: CASSTSTPGETQYF

V: TRBV27
J: TRBJ1-3
size: few
D: -
DNA: TGTGCCAGCAGTATGGTCGGGTACTCTGGAAACACCATATATTTT
CDR3: CASSMVGYSGNTIYF

V: TRBV11-3
J: TRBJ1-1
size: -
D: TRBD1
DNA: TGTGCCAGCAGCTACGACAGGGGGACTGAAGCTTTCTTT
CDR3: CASSYDRGTEAFF

V: TRBV5-5
J: TRBJ2-3
size: -
D: TRBD1
DNA: TGTGCCAGCAGCCCCACCGGGACAGCGACAGATACGCAGTATTTT
CDR3: CASSPTGTATDTQYF

V: TRBV7-6
J: TRBJ2-3
size: once
D: -
DNA: TGTGCCAGCACCAACAGGGCTTCAGATACGCAGTATTTT
CDR3: CASTNRASDTQYF

V: TRBV7-3
J: TRBJ1-1
size: -
D: -
DNA: TGTGCCAGCAGCCCCTCGGGGGTTGGGCGCAGTGAAGCTTTCTTT
CDR3: CASSPSGVGRSEAFF

V: TRBV4-1
J: TRBJ2-5
size: -
D: TRBD1
DNA: TGCGCCAGCAGCCACCGAACAGGGGACGAAGAGACCCAGTACTTC
CDR3: CASSHRTGDEETQYF

V: TRBV11-3
J: TRBJ2-1
size: -
D: -
DNA: TGTGCCAGCAGCTTAGATGGGGGGAACAATGAGCAGTTCTTC
CDR3: CASSLDGGNNEQFF

V: TRBV28
J: TRBJ1-1
size: -
D: TRBD1
DNA: TGTGCCAGCAGTTTATCAACAGGGGGCGGTGAAGCTTTCTTT
CDR3: CASSLSTGGGEAFF

V: TRBV5-4
J: TRBJ2-5
size: -
D: TRBD2
DNA: TGTGCCAGCAGCTTGGTCCCTAGCGGAAACCAAGAGACCCAGTACTTC
CDR3: CASSLVPSGNQETQYF

V: TRBV7-2
J: TRBJ2-5
size: once
D: -
DNA: TGTGCCAGCAGCTTAAAGGGGCAAGAGACCCAGTACTTC
CDR3: CASSLKGQETQYF

V: TRBV4-2
J: TRBJ2-3
size: once
D: TRBD2
DNA: TGTGCCAGCAGCCAAGAGTTGCGGGAGATCACAGATACGCAGTATTTT
CDR3: CASSQELREITDTQYF

V: TRBV2
J: TRBJ1-1
size: -
D: TRBD1
DNA: TGTGCCAGCAGCAGACAGGGGGGCTCGGGAACTGAAGCTTTCTTT
CDR3: CASSRQGGSGTEAFF

V: TRBV7-2
J: TRBJ1-1
size: -
D: -
DNA: TGTGCCAGCAGCAGCCCGGGACTTGAAGCTTTCTTT
CDR3: CASSSPGLEAFF